Reported below is one T cell receptor (delta chain). Given a far larger clone just one base away, this is likely a sequencing read error. The data were taken from a study of gamma-delta T cells after stem cell transplantation. TCRdb reanalysed the RT-PCR reads via CATT. The sample records 1,300 to 1,500 delta-chain clones, about half being singletons. This receptor was identified in a human donor. It is not recorded whose cells these are; they may come from a transplant donor. The sequenced sample was gamma-delta T cells.

Here the CDR3 reads CACDTLRGVTVGSTDKLIF. CDR3 in DNA: TGTGCCTGTGACACCCTGAGAGGGGTTACTGTGGGATCCACCGATAAACTCATCTTT. The gene calls are TRDV2 and TRDJ1; tentative D call: TRDD3 (5 bases). Germline CDR1 and CDR2: GEAIGNYY and EKD. The V gene lost 0 bases and the J gene lost 1 base, with 23 bases spanning the gap. There are 19 residues in the CDR3.